Listed below are T cell receptor beta chains from one sample, sequenced in a study of T-cell reconstitution after alpha-beta-depleted transplantation in children. TCRdb re-called the PCR reads through MiXCR, storing one row per CDR3 protein. The sample has fewer than 700,000 distinct CDR3 sequences, 10% to 15% seen once. The starting material was PBMCs, mostly from graft donor cells, obtained 360 days after TCRalphabeta/CD19-depleted stem cell transplant. Receptor source: a male patient aged 10-17 years who had a stem cell transplant for acute myeloid leukemia, so the T cells may come from the graft donor. Each CDR3 is given with its conserved first and last residue. D genes are given only for firm matches. Some rows have no size entry. The others give once, few or many, or a class for an expanded clone.

>TRBV14|TRBJ1-1|-|-
CASNRFEGGRTEAFF
TGTGCCAGCAACCGGTTCGAGGGGGGTAGGACTGAAGCTTTCTTT
>TRBV6-2/TRBV6-3|TRBJ2-2|-|TRBD2
CASTRLAGYTGELFF
TGTGCCAGCACCCGACTAGCGGGATACACCGGGGAGCTGTTTTTT
>TRBV9|TRBJ2-1|-|-
CASSGGIDEQFF
TGTGCCAGCAGCGGGGGTATCGATGAGCAGTTCTTC
>TRBV27|TRBJ2-1|-|TRBD2
CASTGLAGPRAYNEQFF
TGTGCCAGCACGGGACTAGCGGGACCCCGTGCCTACAATGAGCAGTTCTTC
>TRBV7-8|TRBJ2-3|-|TRBD1
CASSLSYRGGDTQYF
TGTGCCAGCAGCCTATCCTACAGGGGCGGCGATACGCAGTATTTT
>TRBV20-1|TRBJ2-2|many|-
CSARPGPKNTGELFF
TGCAGTGCTAGACCCGGGCCGAAGAACACCGGGGAGCTGTTTTTT
>TRBV25-1|TRBJ2-1|-|-
CASSEYFQDSSNEQFF
TGTGCCAGCAGTGAATATTTCCAGGACTCCTCCAATGAGCAGTTCTTC
>TRBV10-3|TRBJ2-3|-|TRBD2
CAISENERRGGSTDTQYF
TGTGCCATCAGTGAGAATGAGCGGCGCGGGGGAAGCACAGATACGCAGTATTTT
>TRBV27|TRBJ1-3|-|-
CASSLSYDSGNTIYF
TGTGCCAGCAGTTTATCGTATGACTCTGGAAACACCATATATTTT
>TRBV4-3|TRBJ2-1|-|TRBD1
CASSQAGGSSSYNEQFF
TGCGCCAGCAGCCAAGCAGGGGGATCCAGCTCCTACAATGAGCAGTTCTTC
>TRBV5-5|TRBJ2-1|few|TRBD2
CASSLMGEATSGRMGQFF
TGTGCCAGCAGCTTGATGGGGGAAGCGACTAGCGGGAGGATGGGGCAGTTCTTC
>TRBV11-3|TRBJ2-1|few|-
CASSLDVGPPDNEQFF
TGTGCCAGCAGCTTAGATGTGGGACCCCCGGACAATGAGCAGTTCTTC
>TRBV20-1|TRBJ2-3|many|TRBD1
CSVGTGHTDTQYF
TGCAGTGTCGGGACAGGGCACACAGATACGCAGTATTTT
>TRBV21-1|TRBJ2-3|-|-
CASVDTGTDTQYF
TGTGCCAGCGTCGACACAGGCACAGATACGCAGTATTTT
>TRBV29-1|TRBJ2-3|many|-
CSVDRLVGADFTDTQYF
TGCAGCGTTGATCGATTAGTAGGGGCCGACTTCACAGATACGCAGTATTTT
>TRBV20-1|TRBJ2-3|few|TRBD2
CSAETGTSGRGGTDTQYF
TGCAGTGCTGAGACCGGGACTAGCGGGAGAGGGGGCACAGATACGCAGTATTTT
>TRBV20-1|TRBJ2-7|-|TRBD2
CSAPRDYPQVMEFYEQYF
TGCAGTGCTCCACGGGACTACCCTCAGGTTATGGAATTCTACGAGCAGTACTTC
>TRBV6-2/TRBV6-3|TRBJ2-3|few|TRBD2
CASSYSREGRSTDTQYF
TGTGCCAGCAGTTACTCGCGGGAGGGCCGGAGCACAGATACGCAGTATTTT
>TRBV28|TRBJ2-1|-|TRBD2
CASRHPELAGAYNEQFF
TGTGCCAGCAGACACCCAGAACTAGCGGGAGCTTACAATGAGCAGTTCTTC
>TRBV29-1|TRBJ2-7|many|-
CSVEDRNYEQYF
TGCAGCGTTGAAGACAGGAACTACGAGCAGTACTTC
>TRBV24-1|TRBJ2-1|-|-
CATSDYKGSRSYNEQFF
TGTGCCACCAGTGATTACAAGGGTAGCCGGTCCTACAATGAGCAGTTCTTC
>TRBV7-3|TRBJ2-1|few|TRBD1
CASSAPGGDEQFF
TGTGCCAGCAGCGCGCCAGGGGGCGATGAGCAGTTCTTC
>TRBV20-1|TRBJ2-7|few|TRBD2
CSASGLAEIYEQYF
TGCAGTGCTAGTGGGCTAGCGGAGATCTACGAGCAGTACTTC
>TRBV29-1|TRBJ2-2|few|TRBD1
CSVRQGGAGELFF
TGCAGCGTTAGACAGGGGGGGGCCGGGGAGCTGTTTTTT
>TRBV7-8|TRBJ2-5|few|-
CASSTYPDRRASGETQYF
TGTGCCAGCAGCACCTATCCGGATCGCAGGGCCTCGGGAGAGACCCAGTACTTC
>TRBV5-5|TRBJ2-7|few|TRBD2
CASSPLAGRGYEQYF
TGTGCCAGCAGCCCTCTAGCGGGAAGAGGCTACGAGCAGTACTTC
>TRBV29-1|TRBJ2-3|-|TRBD2
CSQTSGTDTQYF
TGCAGCCAGACTAGCGGCACAGATACGCAGTATTTT
>TRBV5-1|TRBJ2-7|few|-
CASSLVTNPTYEQYF
TGCGCCAGCAGCTTGGTGACTAATCCGACCTACGAGCAGTACTTC
>TRBV19|TRBJ1-2|-|-
CASASVLYGYTF
TGTGCCAGTGCCTCAGTCCTATATGGCTACACCTTC
>TRBV12-3/TRBV12-4|TRBJ2-1|few|-
CASKPQRVLQDEQFF
TGTGCCAGCAAGCCCCAAAGAGTATTACAGGATGAGCAGTTCTTC
>TRBV28|TRBJ1-1|few|-
CASISPGYTEAFF
TGTGCCAGCATTTCTCCAGGCTACACTGAAGCTTTCTTT
>TRBV11-2|TRBJ1-3|few|-
CASSNPPPGNTIYF
TGTGCCAGCAGCAACCCGCCACCTGGAAACACCATATATTTT
>TRBV29-1|TRBJ2-5|many|TRBD1
CSVGQGKRETQYF
TGCAGCGTTGGACAGGGGAAAAGGGAGACCCAGTACTTC
>TRBV10-3|TRBJ2-1|-|-
CAISGEGLAYNEQFF
TGTGCCATCAGTGGCGAGGGATTGGCCTACAATGAGCAGTTCTTC
>TRBV5-1|TRBJ2-5|-|-
CASSSQGYGETQYF
TGCGCCAGCAGCTCGCAGGGGTATGGGGAGACCCAGTACTTC